This entry lists 32 T cell receptor beta chains sequenced from one sample in a study of shared clonotypes between healthy human individuals. Measured with immunoSEQ multiplex PCR; TCRdb has only the in-frame clones, and not every one. The sample consists of approximately 640,000 clones, less than 95% of them appearing once. Sequencing input: memory CD8+ T cells from PBMCs. Sample subset: CD45RO+ cells pooled with CCR7-negative TemRA cells. The receptors were sampled from a man aged 18 to 30 in good health. Some clones in this sample may be carry-over from other donors' samples.

This sequence joins TRBV10-2 and TRBJ1-5; 8 positions agree with TRBD1. From germline, CDR1 is WSHSY and CDR2 SAAADI. The CDR3 is 14 amino acids. V dropped 9 bases and J dropped 1; count of bases not matched to a gene: 5. The CDR3 region is CASRTGSSNQPQHF. The CDR3 coding sequence is TGCGCCAGTAGGACAGGGTCGAGCAATCAGCCCCAGCATTTT.

CDR3 sequence reads: CASSLTGYPRFLYNEQFF. CDR3 nucleotide sequence: TGCGCCAGCAGCTTAACCGGCTACCCACGATTTCTTTACAATGAGCAGTTCTTC. V usage is TRBV5-1 and J usage is TRBJ2-1; D is undetermined. The CDR3 totals 18 residues. Per the germline V gene, CDR1 is SGHRS and CDR2 is YFSETQ. The germline V and J ends were trimmed by 2 bases and 4 bases, with 22 bases remaining between them.

This chain connects TRBV19 to TRBJ1-5; 8 nucleotides align to TRBD1. The CDR3 is made up of 16 amino acids. J gave up 0 bases and V 4 bases, and 5 bases lay outside the gene matches. Germline V gene data show CDR1 as LNHDA and CDR2 as SQIVND (reference sequence). CDR3 residues: CASSTDRGYSNQPQHF. DNA of the CDR3: TGTGCCAGTAGTACAGACAGGGGTTATAGCAATCAGCCCCAGCATTTT.

This clone appeared a single time. The J gene is TRBJ2-5, the V gene TRBV7-8; the D call may be TRBD1 or TRBD2 (5 bases each). The germline gives CDR1 SGHVS, CDR2 FQNEAQ. CDR3 length: 15 residues. The ends were cut back, 3 bases at V and 1 base at J, with 12 bases in the middle. The CDR3, as DNA: TGTGCCAGCAGCTTTGGGACCGGGATCCAAGAGACCCAGTACTTC. Its protein is CASSFGTGIQETQYF.

The genes are TRBV15 and TRBJ1-1; D uncertain. Germline CDR1 is LNHNV and CDR2 is YYDKDF (reference sequence). The CDR3 runs to 14 residues. The germline V and J ends were trimmed by 8 bases and 4 bases, with 17 bases remaining between them. The CDR3 region is CATGRREKGTEAFF. The CDR3 bases are TGTGCCACCGGTAGGAGGGAAAAGGGCACTGAAGCTTTCTTT.

The chain has TRBV7-8 and TRBJ2-5; D is unclear. V lost 0 bases and J lost 2, with 10 bases in between. Germline loops: CDR1 SGHVS, CDR2 FQNEAQ. The CDR3 length is 15 residues. Here the CDR3 DNA reads TGTGCCAGCAGCTTAGCGCAAGGACCTCAAGAGACCCAGTACTTC. As protein: CASSLAQGPQETQYF. The whole variable domain, filled in from reference TRBV7-8 and TRBJ2-5, reads GAGVSQSPRYKVAKRGQDVALRCDPISGHVSLFWYQQALGQGPEFLTYFQNEAQLDKSGLPSDRFFAERPEGSVSTLKIQRTQQEDSAVYLCASSLAQGPQETQYFGPGTRLLVL.

The gene calls are TRBV28 and TRBJ2-1; D is unclear. Trimming stripped 5 bases from V and 8 bases from J, with 13 bases between. This CDR3 spans 13 amino acids. Germline CDR1 MDHEN, CDR2 SYDVKM. The CDR3 DNA sequence: TGTGCCAGCAGTCCACCTCAGGAACATGAGCAGTTCTTC. This sequence encodes CASSPPQEHEQFF.

The rearrangement uses TRBV7-8 and TRBJ2-7, with D perhaps TRBD1 (5 bases). The CDR3 is 13 residues long. Per germline, CDR1 SGHVS and CDR2 FQNEAQ. Trimming removed 1 base at V and 3 bases at J, with 7 bases between. The CDR3, as DNA: TGTGCCAGCAGCTTAGACGGACACTACGAGCAGTACTTC. It is translated as CASSLDGHYEQYF.

The V and J genes are TRBV5-6 and TRBJ1-2; D is unresolved. Germline CDR1 and CDR2: SGHDT and YYEEEE. Trimming took off 1 base at V and 5 bases at J, with 6 bases between the two ends. CDR3 length equals 12 residues. CDR3 DNA: TGTGCCAGCAGCTTGTCGGGATATGGCTACACCTTC. This translates into CASSLSGYGYTF.

This sequence joins TRBV6-1 and TRBJ2-7, with 8 bases fitting TRBD1. V was clipped by 6 bases and J by 4 bases; unmatched bases: 11. CDR3 length: 15 residues. Looked up from germline, CDR1 is MNHNS and CDR2 is SASEGT. CDR3 loop: CASSGGPQGAYEQYF. CDR3 coding DNA: TGTGCCAGCAGCGGAGGACCTCAGGGGGCTTACGAGCAGTACTTC.

The rearrangement joins TRBV27 to TRBJ2-5; 7 nucleotides align to TRBD1. The CDR3 has 16 residues. V was pared by 5 bases and J by 5 bases, with 14 bases of the junction left unmatched. CDR1 and CDR2 (germline): MNHEY, SMNVEV (reference sequence). The CDR3 sequence is CASSLSWTGFAETQYF. The CDR3 bases are TGTGCCAGCAGTCTGTCCTGGACAGGTTTCGCGGAGACCCAGTACTTC.

This clone appeared once. V and J are TRBV6-5 and TRBJ2-5, with 10 bases that match TRBD1. Per the germline V gene, CDR1 is MNHEY and CDR2 is SVGAGI. CDR3 length: 14 amino acids. The ends lost 4 bases at V and 4 bases at J; junction bases unmatched: 3. CDR3 residues: CASSSGQGGETQYF. The DNA for the CDR3 is TGTGCCAGCAGTTCCGGACAGGGGGGAGAGACCCAGTACTTC.

CDR3 in amino acids: CAISESRATGHQETQYF. CDR3 in DNA: TGTGCCATCAGTGAGTCGCGAGCGACAGGTCACCAAGAGACCCAGTACTTC. This chain joins TRBV10-3 and TRBJ2-5; D possibly corresponds to TRBD1 (6 bases). The germline gives CDR1 ENHRY, CDR2 SYGVKD. The CDR3 has 17 amino acids. V lost 0 bases and J 0 bases, leaving 14 bases between the germline ends.

The rearrangement links TRBV19 to TRBJ2-7; D gene uncertain. The CDR3 spans 13 residues. Germline V lookup: CDR1 LNHDA, CDR2 SQIVND (reference sequence). V shed 3 bases and J shed 0 bases, with 6 bases lying between them. The CDR3 DNA reads as TGTGCCAGTAGTATCACACTCTCCTACGAGCAGTACTTC. This encodes CASSITLSYEQYF.

This chain uses TRBV27 with TRBJ2-1, with D possibly TRBD1 on 6 matching bases. The CDR3 has 14 residues. Germline lookup yields CDR1 MNHEY and CDR2 SMNVEV (reference sequence). The V and J ends lost 3 bases and 6 bases respectively, with 12 bases between them. CDR3 region: CASSLRVGANEQFF. The CDR3 coding sequence is TGTGCCAGCAGTTTGCGGGTGGGGGCCAATGAGCAGTTCTTC.

In this sample, this clone turned up once. The rearrangement uses TRBV5-1 and TRBJ1-1, with a possible D match to TRBD1 (6 bases). V was clipped by 2 bases and J by 0 bases, with 11 bases between them. CDR1 and CDR2 from the germline V gene are SGHRS and YFSETQ. The CDR3 is 15 residues long. Here the CDR3 DNA reads TGCGCCAGCAGCTTCGGACAGCCACTGAACACTGAAGCTTTCTTT. Residues: CASSFGQPLNTEAFF.

This clone was seen a single time. This chain uses TRBV5-6 with TRBJ2-7; TRBD1 is a possible D gene (6 bases). Germline V gene data show CDR1 as SGHDT and CDR2 as YYEEEE. CDR3 length equals 14 residues. Trimming took off 4 bases at V and 4 bases at J, with 15 bases between the two ends. CDR3 in DNA: TGTGCCAGCAGCGTGGGACGGACAGTATACGAGCAGTACTTC. Encoded protein: CASSVGRTVYEQYF.

The chain has TRBV11-3 and TRBJ2-7; 7 bases are shared with TRBD1. Germline CDR1 and CDR2: SGHNT and YENEEA. The CDR3 is 14 residues long. Trimming took 5 bases from V and 5 from J; bases not matched to a gene: 9. CDR3: CASSQTGNIHEQYF. The CDR3 region has the DNA TGTGCCAGCAGCCAGACAGGGAACATCCACGAGCAGTACTTC.

This clone has a single count. The chain recombines TRBV4-1 with TRBJ2-3; either TRBD1 or TRBD2 may supply D (5 bases each). Germline loops: CDR1 MGHRA, CDR2 YSYEKL. Trimming took off 4 bases at V and 5 bases at J, with 25 bases between the two ends. The CDR3 runs to 18 residues. Here the CDR3 DNA reads TGCGCCAGCAGCCGAGTTGTCGGGACGGCCACGCGTGGAGATACGCAGTATTTT. Its protein product is CASSRVVGTATRGDTQYF.

The gene calls are TRBV9 and TRBJ1-1; the D is unclear. Germline V gene sequence: CDR1 SGDLS, CDR2 YYNGEE. The CDR3 runs 14 residues. Trimming stripped 3 bases from V and 0 bases from J, with 9 bases between. CDR3 DNA: TGTGCCAGCAGCGCCCAGACCATGAACACTGAAGCTTTCTTT. As protein: CASSAQTMNTEAFF.

The gene calls are TRBV10-3 and TRBJ2-5; 14 nucleotides match TRBD2. The junction had 14 bases not matched to a gene; V was cut back by 0 bases and J by 5 bases. CDR1 ENHRY and CDR2 SYGVKD come from the germline V gene. The CDR3 totals 20 residues. CDR3 sequence (DNA): TGTGCCATCAGTGAGTCGGCACGACTAGCGGGAGGGCCTATACCGGAGACCCAGTACTTC. It is translated as CAISESARLAGGPIPETQYF.

V is TRBV7-3 and J is TRBJ2-1; D is unclear. The germline V gene encodes CDR1 SGHTA and CDR2 FQGTGA. The CDR3 is 13 amino acids. V dropped 5 bases and J dropped 0 bases, with 5 bases sitting between them. This chain's CDR3 is CASSQSSYNEQFF. For the CDR3, the DNA is TGTGCCAGCAGCCAAAGCTCCTACAATGAGCAGTTCTTC.

This sequence joins TRBV5-1 and TRBJ2-5; a possible D gene is TRBD1 (6 bases). This CDR3 comprises 15 residues. The V and J ends lost 1 base and 5 bases respectively, with 15 bases between them. In germline, CDR1 is SGHRS, CDR2 YFSETQ. In DNA form, the CDR3 reads TGCGCCAGCAGCTTGCCTTGGACAGACAAGGAGACCCAGTACTTC. Translation gives CASSLPWTDKETQYF.

The V and J genes are TRBV4-1 and TRBJ2-3; D perhaps matches TRBD1 (5 bases). V was trimmed by 2 bases and J by 4 bases, leaving 10 bases between them. The CDR3 is made up of 14 amino acids. The germline V gene has CDR1 MGHRA and CDR2 YSYEKL. The CDR3 nucleotides read TGCGCCAGCAGCCAACAGGGAATACCAGATACGCAGTATTTT. It translates to CASSQQGIPDTQYF.

The gene calls are TRBV28 and TRBJ2-1; tentatively, D is TRBD2 (6 bases). Germline CDR1 MDHEN, CDR2 SYDVKM. V was shortened by 2 bases and J by 0 bases, with 23 bases between the two germline ends. CDR3 length equals 20 residues. CDR3 protein: CASSLIWVADHTSSYNEQFF. The DNA of the CDR3 is TGTGCCAGCAGTTTAATTTGGGTAGCGGACCACACGAGCTCCTACAATGAGCAGTTCTTC.

This chain connects TRBV5-6 to TRBJ2-3, with 7 nucleotides matching TRBD2. Losses at the gene ends were 1 base for V and 5 bases for J; bases not matched to a gene: 4. Germline V CDR1 and CDR2: SGHDT, YYEEEE. This CDR3 region has 14 residues. This CDR3 reads CASSLWGGRDTQYF. CDR3 in DNA: TGTGCCAGCAGCTTGTGGGGGGGAAGAGATACGCAGTATTTT.

The chain joins TRBV27 to TRBJ2-7; possibly TRBD1 for D (6 bases). Trimming removed 4 bases from V and 1 base from J, with 11 bases in between. The CDR3 loop spans 14 amino acids. CDR1 MNHEY and CDR2 SMNVEV come from the germline V gene (reference sequence). CDR3 protein: CASSWSRGSYEQYF. The CDR3 nucleotides read TGTGCCAGCAGTTGGTCCAGGGGATCCTACGAGCAGTACTTC.

The chain employs TRBV28 and TRBJ1-3; 7 positions match TRBD1. The CDR3 is 16 residues long. J gave up 3 bases and V 8 bases, and 13 bases lay outside the gene matches. Germline V gene sequence: CDR1 MDHEN, CDR2 SYDVKM. CDR3 bases: TGTGCCAGCCCTACAGGGGCCCGTTTGTATGGAAACACCATATATTTT. Translated: CASPTGARLYGNTIYF.

This chain uses TRBV10-2 with TRBJ2-4; the D is unclear. The CDR3 has 14 residues. Germline V gene lookup returns CDR1 WSHSY and CDR2 SAAADI. The germline V and J ends were trimmed by 0 bases and 8 bases, with 11 bases remaining between them. The CDR3 protein is CASSESVLSYIQYF. The CDR3 DNA reads TGCGCCAGCAGTGAGTCGGTTTTGTCGTACATTCAGTACTTC.

This clone showed up just a few times. The chain employs TRBV2 and TRBJ2-2, with D tentatively TRBD1 (5 bases). Germline V gene lookup returns CDR1 SNHLY and CDR2 FYNNEI. V was pared by 4 bases and J by 5 bases, with 20 bases between. The CDR3 is 17 amino acids. CDR3 sequence: CASSVLGAHSKTGELFF. The CDR3 bases are TGTGCCAGCAGTGTTTTAGGGGCCCATAGTAAAACCGGGGAGCTGTTTTTT.

The V and J genes are TRBV6-1 and TRBJ1-2, with TRBD1 matching over 9 bases. This CDR3 spans 12 amino acids. Germline CDR1 is MNHNS and CDR2 is SASEGT. J was trimmed by 8 bases and V by 9 bases; bases with no gene match: 7. The CDR3 DNA sequence: TGTGCCAGTGGGACAGGGAGTCGCGGCTACACCTTC. This sequence encodes CASGTGSRGYTF.

In its sample, this clone was seen once. The chain recombines TRBV4-3 with TRBJ1-5, with D possibly TRBD1 on 6 matching bases. V lost 0 bases and J lost 7, with 16 bases in between. The germline CDR1 and CDR2 sequences are LGHNA and YSLEER. The CDR3 loop spans 16 amino acids. The CDR3 nucleotides are TGCGCCAGCAGCCAAGACGTTTCAGGGGCCAGGCAGCCCCAGCATTTT. The encoded protein is CASSQDVSGARQPQHF.